This T cell receptor beta chain came from a study of T cells expressing NK-cell markers. CDR1 is SEHNR and CDR2 is FQNEAQ in the germline V gene (reference sequence). The CDR3 spans 16 residues. Reanalyzing the 5' RACE reads, TCRdb keeps one entry per CDR3 protein, without DNA. Its table lists around 180,000 distinct CDR3 sequences. The rearrangement links TRBV7-9 to TRBJ2-2. Sequencing input: blood T cells: a sorted CD56 or NKG2C T cell subset, CD4+ or CD8+ T cells, or bulk PBMC T cells (not recorded which). This receptor was obtained from a man aged 18-70 years in good health. The CDR3 spells CASSLEVGLTSGELFF.